The subject of this entry is one TCR beta chain. Its antigen remains unidentified. The data were obtained in a study of CXCR3-negative and CXCR3-positive naive CD8 T cells. For the study at large: Each library held about 1.5 +/- 0.3 million TRB reads, 120 million to 150 million in total. Whole-study findings and limits: For CXCR3-positive naive cells, TRB CDR3s were more hydrophobic than those of CXCR3-negative naive cells. Memory cells diverged, while naive CXCR3-positive and CXCR3-negative cells had similar TRBV-TRBJ usage. Partially decreased CXCR3 expression was recorded after cryopreservation, and fresh PBMCs were used in most assays.

Definition of naive CD8+ T cells rested on a CD45RO-CCR7+CD27+CD95- profile. It was by 5' RACE with UMI labels that the TRB cDNA libraries were prepared. TCRdb derives one entry per CDR3 protein from the 5' RACE reads, leaving out DNA. This sample contains 55,000 to 75,000 distinct CDR3 sequences. This sequence originates from a human donor in good health. Some clones in this sample may be carry-over from other donors' samples. The specimen was naive CXCR3+ CD8+ T cells from blood. Sample subset: CD45RO-CCR7+CD27+CD95- naive CD8+ T cells expressing CXCR3 (TNR3+).

CDR3 residues: CASRSTGGLEAFF. The chain combines TRBV7-3 with TRBJ1-1; with no DNA, the TCRdb D assignment of TRBD1 cannot be verified. This CDR3 is 13 amino acids long. Germline CDR1 SGHTA, CDR2 FQGTGA.